This is a list of T cell receptor beta chains from one sample in a study of cytomegalovirus exposure and HLA in healthy donors. Profiling relied on immunoSEQ multiplex PCR, and the TCRdb table lists in-frame clones only, not all of them. The data hold roughly 130,000 clones, with around 85% observed a single time. Sequenced input: PBMCs. The receptors were gathered from a woman between 50 and 59 years old in good health and CMV-seropositive. Both conserved end residues are part of each CDR3. The order of the fields is J gene, V gene, clone size, D gene, CDR3 DNA, CDR3 protein. D genes are given only for firm matches. Size is stated for part of the rows, as once, few or many counts, or as a class when the clone is expanded.

J: TRBJ1-2
V: TRBV6-1
size: -
D: -
DNA: TGTGCCAGCAGAGAACAGGGAGGCGGCTACACCTTC
CDR3: CASREQGGGYTF

J: TRBJ2-7
V: TRBV7-8
size: few
D: TRBD1
DNA: TGTGCCAGCAGCTTACGACAGGGGCCCTACGAGCAGTACTTC
CDR3: CASSLRQGPYEQYF

J: TRBJ2-7
V: TRBV7-9
size: -
D: TRBD1
DNA: TGTGCCAGCAGCTTAGGGGGACAGGGAAGCTCCTACGAGCAGTACTTC
CDR3: CASSLGGQGSSYEQYF

J: TRBJ1-5
V: TRBV6-5
size: -
D: TRBD1
DNA: TGTGCCAGCAACTCTGGACAGGGGGATCAGCCCCAGCATTTT
CDR3: CASNSGQGDQPQHF

J: TRBJ2-5
V: TRBV7-3
size: -
D: -
DNA: TGTGCCAGCAGCTTAAATACGGGACAAGAGACCCAGTACTTC
CDR3: CASSLNTGQETQYF

J: TRBJ2-3
V: TRBV5-4
size: once
D: TRBD2
DNA: TGTGCCAGCAGCTTGGAGCGGGGGGGCTCCAATACGCAGTATTTT
CDR3: CASSLERGGSNTQYF

J: TRBJ2-2
V: TRBV5-1
size: -
D: TRBD1
DNA: TGCGCCAGCAGCCCAAGACAGGGACCGAACACCGGGGAGCTGTTTTTT
CDR3: CASSPRQGPNTGELFF

J: TRBJ2-1
V: TRBV10-3
size: -
D: TRBD2
DNA: TGTGCCATCAGTGAGCCTAGACTAGCGGGGAAGCAGTTCTTC
CDR3: CAISEPRLAGKQFF

J: TRBJ1-3
V: TRBV19
size: -
D: -
DNA: TGTGCCAGTAGTATATTGCCCCGCAGGGCTGGAAACACCATATATTTT
CDR3: CASSILPRRAGNTIYF

J: TRBJ2-6
V: TRBV5-6
size: -
D: -
DNA: TGTGCCAGCAGCTACCGGACAGGGACTATTGGGGCCAACGTCCTGACTTTC
CDR3: CASSYRTGTIGANVLTF

J: TRBJ1-5
V: TRBV7-2
size: few
D: TRBD1
DNA: TGTGCCAGCAGCTCATACATTGGACAGGGGGATCAGCCCCAGCATTTT
CDR3: CASSSYIGQGDQPQHF

J: TRBJ1-2
V: TRBV2
size: -
D: -
DNA: TGTGCCAGCAGGGCTCCCAGTACTAACTATGGCTACACCTTC
CDR3: CASRAPSTNYGYTF

J: TRBJ1-1
V: TRBV7-9
size: -
D: -
DNA: TGTGCCAGCGGGTCCATCAGGGAAGGTGAAGCTTTCTTT
CDR3: CASGSIREGEAFF

J: TRBJ1-5
V: TRBV11-3
size: once
D: TRBD1
DNA: TGTGCCAGCAGCTTATTGGATAAAGGGGGCGAGGAGCAGCCCCAGCATTTT
CDR3: CASSLLDKGGEEQPQHF

J: TRBJ2-2
V: TRBV7-3
size: -
D: -
DNA: TGTGCCAGCAGCTTATGGTCCAGGGCAGGGACCGGGGAGCTGTTTTTT
CDR3: CASSLWSRAGTGELFF

J: TRBJ2-5
V: TRBV27
size: -
D: TRBD2
DNA: TGTGCCAGCAGTCATAGACTAGCGGGGTACCAAGAGACCCAGTACTTC
CDR3: CASSHRLAGYQETQYF

J: TRBJ2-7
V: TRBV2
size: -
D: -
DNA: TGTGCCAGCAGTCCTGATTCAGGGCACTCCTACGAGCAGTACTTC
CDR3: CASSPDSGHSYEQYF

J: TRBJ1-5
V: TRBV28
size: -
D: -
DNA: TGTGCCAGCAGTTTAGCAGGGGATAGCAATCAGCCCCAGCATTTT
CDR3: CASSLAGDSNQPQHF

J: TRBJ2-5
V: TRBV19
size: -
D: TRBD2
DNA: TGTGCCAGTAGTATAGGGGGAGGGCAAGAGACCCAGTACTTC
CDR3: CASSIGGGQETQYF

J: TRBJ2-3
V: TRBV7-2
size: once
D: TRBD1
DNA: TGTGCCAGCAGCAAGGGGACAGGGACAGATACGCAGTATTTT
CDR3: CASSKGTGTDTQYF

J: TRBJ1-2
V: TRBV9
size: -
D: -
DNA: TGTGCCAGCAGCGAACAGCCGGGGAGCGGCTACACCTTC
CDR3: CASSEQPGSGYTF

J: TRBJ1-5
V: TRBV30
size: once
D: -
DNA: TGTGCCTGGAGTGGCCAGGGTGGTCAGCCCCAGCATTTT
CDR3: CAWSGQGGQPQHF

J: TRBJ1-2
V: TRBV2
size: -
D: -
DNA: TGTGCCAGCAGACCTAAGAGGGGGGGGGCGGATGGCTACACCTTC
CDR3: CASRPKRGGADGYTF

J: TRBJ1-6
V: TRBV7-9
size: -
D: TRBD1
DNA: TGTGCCAGCAGGGAAACGGACAGGGGGGAGGATTCACCCCTCCACTTT
CDR3: CASRETDRGEDSPLHF